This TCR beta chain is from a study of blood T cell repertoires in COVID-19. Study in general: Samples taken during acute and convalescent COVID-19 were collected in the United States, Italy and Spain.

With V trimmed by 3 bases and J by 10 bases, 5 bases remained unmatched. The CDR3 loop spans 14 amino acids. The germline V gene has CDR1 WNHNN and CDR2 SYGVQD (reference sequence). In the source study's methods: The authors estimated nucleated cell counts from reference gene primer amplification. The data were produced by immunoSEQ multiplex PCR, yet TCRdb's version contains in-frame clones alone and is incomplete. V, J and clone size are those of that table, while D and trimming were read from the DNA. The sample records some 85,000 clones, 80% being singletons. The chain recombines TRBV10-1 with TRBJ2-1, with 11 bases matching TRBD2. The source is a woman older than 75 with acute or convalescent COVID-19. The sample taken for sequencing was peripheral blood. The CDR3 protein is CASSDSGGAQEQFF. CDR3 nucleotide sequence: TGCGCCAGCAGTGATAGCGGGGGGGCCCAGGAGCAGTTCTTC.